The clone carrying this T cell receptor beta chain counts as medium-sized. The antigen is not known. The CDR3 has 14 residues. Germline values: CDR1 MNHGY, CDR2 SAAAGT. Trimming took 9 bases from V and 5 from J, leaving 16 bases between them. The stimulus was an HIV-1 Gag 15-mer peptide pool, about 1 ug/peptide/mL. CD40L-negative CD69-negative CD45RO-high memory CD4+ T cells were sorted as populations depleted of antigen-responding cells. Inclusion required CMV-positive serology and CD4+ counts above 400 cells/uL. For about 17 hours, CD8-depleted PBMCs received anti-CD28/CD49d costimulation, a CD40-blocking antibody and enfuvirtide. The sample is drawn from a study of persistence of HIV-infected CD4 T cells. Sequencing used immunoSEQ version 4 in survey mode. Genomic DNA was diluted to 7.5 to 10 ng/uL, up to 1 ug per sample. The repertoire was sequenced with immunoSEQ multiplex PCR; TCRdb's copy has only in-frame clones and lacks some. The sample records some 37,000 clones, more than 75% being singletons.

The sample was cultured CD4+ T cells from PBMCs, taken from a patient who received antiretroviral therapy. The sequence came from an adult with HIV. The donor label of this sample is uncertain. The rearrangement joins TRBV6-8 to TRBJ1-4; possibly TRBD1 for D (6 bases). For the CDR3, the DNA is TGTGCCAGGGACAGTCCATGGGGAAATGAAAAACTGTTTTTT. It is translated as CARDSPWGNEKLFF.